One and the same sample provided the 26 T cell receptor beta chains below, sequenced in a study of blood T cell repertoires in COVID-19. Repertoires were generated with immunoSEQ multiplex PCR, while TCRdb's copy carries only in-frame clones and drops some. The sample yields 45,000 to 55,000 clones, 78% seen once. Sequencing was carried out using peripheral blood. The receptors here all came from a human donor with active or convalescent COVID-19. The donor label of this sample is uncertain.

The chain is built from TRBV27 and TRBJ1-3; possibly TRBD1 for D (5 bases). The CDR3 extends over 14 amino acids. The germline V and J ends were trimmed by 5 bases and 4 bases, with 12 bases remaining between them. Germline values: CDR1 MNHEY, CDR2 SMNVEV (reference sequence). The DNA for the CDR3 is TGTGCCAGCAGTCGGCAGGGCGAAGGAAACACCATATATTTT. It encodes CASSRQGEGNTIYF.

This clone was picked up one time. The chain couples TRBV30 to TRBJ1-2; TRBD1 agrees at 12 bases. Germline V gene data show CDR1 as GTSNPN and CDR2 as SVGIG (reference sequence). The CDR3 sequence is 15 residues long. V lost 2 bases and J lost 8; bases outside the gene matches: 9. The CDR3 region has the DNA TGTGCCTGGAGTCTGGGACAGGGGGCAGGAGAAGGCTACACCTTC. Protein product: CAWSLGQGAGEGYTF.

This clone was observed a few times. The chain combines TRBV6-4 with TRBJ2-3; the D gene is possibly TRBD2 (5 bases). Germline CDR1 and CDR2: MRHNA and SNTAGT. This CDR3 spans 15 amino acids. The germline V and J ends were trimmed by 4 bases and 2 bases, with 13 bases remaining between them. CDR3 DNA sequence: TGTGCCAGCAGTGTATCCGCGGGCCCCACAGATACGCAGTATTTT. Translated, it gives CASSVSAGPTDTQYF.

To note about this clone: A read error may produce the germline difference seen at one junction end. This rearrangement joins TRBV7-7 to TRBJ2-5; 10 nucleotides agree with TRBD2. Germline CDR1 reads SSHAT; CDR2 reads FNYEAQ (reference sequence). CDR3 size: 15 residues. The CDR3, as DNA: TGTGCTAGCAGCTACGGACTAGCGGTTGGAGAGACCCAGTACTTC. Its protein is CASSYGLAVGETQYF.

This CDR3 is CASSLELHQPQHF. The CDR3 region has the DNA TGTGCCAGCAGCTTAGAGCTCCATCAGCCCCAGCATTTT. The chain links TRBV11-1 to TRBJ1-5; D is unresolved. This CDR3 contains 13 residues. The V gene lost 1 base and the J gene lost 5 bases, with 6 bases spanning the gap. Per the germline V gene, CDR1 is SGHAT and CDR2 is FQDESV (reference sequence).

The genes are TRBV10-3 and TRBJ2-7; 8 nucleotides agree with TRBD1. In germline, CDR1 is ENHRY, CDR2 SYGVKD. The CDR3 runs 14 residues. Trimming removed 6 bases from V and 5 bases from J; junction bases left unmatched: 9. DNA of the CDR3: TGTGCCATCAGGAACTTAGGACAGGGCAACGAGCAGTACTTC. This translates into CAIRNLGQGNEQYF.

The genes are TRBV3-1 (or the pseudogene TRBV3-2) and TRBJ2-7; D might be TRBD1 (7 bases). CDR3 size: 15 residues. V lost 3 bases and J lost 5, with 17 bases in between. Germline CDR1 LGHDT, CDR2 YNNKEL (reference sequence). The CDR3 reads CASSHPEGAKNEQYF. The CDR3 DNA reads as TGTGCCAGCAGCCACCCGGAGGGGGCGAAAAACGAGCAGTACTTC.

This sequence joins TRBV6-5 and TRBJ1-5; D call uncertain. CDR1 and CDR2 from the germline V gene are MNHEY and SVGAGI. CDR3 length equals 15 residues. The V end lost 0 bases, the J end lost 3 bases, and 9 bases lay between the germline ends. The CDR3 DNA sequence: TGTGCCAGCAGTTACTCGAAGAGTCCCAATCAGCCCCAGCATTTT. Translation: CASSYSKSPNQPQHF.

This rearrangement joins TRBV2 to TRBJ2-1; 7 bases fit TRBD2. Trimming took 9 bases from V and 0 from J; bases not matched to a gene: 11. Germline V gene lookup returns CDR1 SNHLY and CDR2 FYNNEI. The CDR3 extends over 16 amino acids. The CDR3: CARQTSRASSYNEQFF. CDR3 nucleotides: TGTGCCAGGCAGACTAGCCGGGCGAGCTCCTACAATGAGCAGTTCTTC.

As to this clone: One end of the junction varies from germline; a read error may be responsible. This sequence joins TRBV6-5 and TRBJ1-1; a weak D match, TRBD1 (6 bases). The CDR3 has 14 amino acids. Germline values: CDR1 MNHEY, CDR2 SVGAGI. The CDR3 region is CASSYAGTNSEAFF. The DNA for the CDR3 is TGTGCCAGCAGTTACGCCGGGACAAACAGTGAAGCTTTCTTT.

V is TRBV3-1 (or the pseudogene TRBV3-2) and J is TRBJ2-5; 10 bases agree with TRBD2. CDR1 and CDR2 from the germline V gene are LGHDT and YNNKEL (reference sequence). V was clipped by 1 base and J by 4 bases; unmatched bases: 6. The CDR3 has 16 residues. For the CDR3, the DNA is TGTGCCAGCAGCCAAGGGACTCTAGCGGGAGCAGAGACCCAGTACTTC. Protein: CASSQGTLAGAETQYF.

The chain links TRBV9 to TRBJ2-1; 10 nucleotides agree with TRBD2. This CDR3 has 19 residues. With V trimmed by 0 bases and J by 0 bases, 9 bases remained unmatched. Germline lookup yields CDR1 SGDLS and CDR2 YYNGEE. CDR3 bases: TGTGCCAGCAGCGTAGAGGGGCTAGCGGGAGACCCCTCCTACAATGAGCAGTTCTTC. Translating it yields CASSVEGLAGDPSYNEQFF.

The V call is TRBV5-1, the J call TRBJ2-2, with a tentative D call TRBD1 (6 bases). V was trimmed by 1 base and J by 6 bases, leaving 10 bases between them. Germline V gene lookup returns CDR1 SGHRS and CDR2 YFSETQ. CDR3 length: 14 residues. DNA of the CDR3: TGCGCCAGCAGCTTGTACAGGGAGTCCGGGGAGCTGTTTTTT. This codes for CASSLYRESGELFF.

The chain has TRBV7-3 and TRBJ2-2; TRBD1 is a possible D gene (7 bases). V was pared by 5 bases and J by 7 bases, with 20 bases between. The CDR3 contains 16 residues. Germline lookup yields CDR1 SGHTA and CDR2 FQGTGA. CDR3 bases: TGTGCCAGCAGCCTGGGGAGGACAGGCACACACGGGGAGCTGTTTTTT. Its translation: CASSLGRTGTHGELFF.

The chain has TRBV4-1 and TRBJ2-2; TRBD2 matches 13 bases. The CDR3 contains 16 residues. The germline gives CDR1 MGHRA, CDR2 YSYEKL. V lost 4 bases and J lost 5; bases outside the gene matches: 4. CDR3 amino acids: CASSPGLAGVTGELFF. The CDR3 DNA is TGCGCCAGCAGCCCCGGACTAGCGGGAGTGACCGGGGAGCTGTTTTTT.

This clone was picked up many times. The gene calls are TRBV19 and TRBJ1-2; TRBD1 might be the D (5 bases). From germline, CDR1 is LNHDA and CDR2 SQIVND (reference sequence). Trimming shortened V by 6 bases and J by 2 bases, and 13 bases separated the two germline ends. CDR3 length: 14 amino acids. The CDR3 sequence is CASRGTGLNYGYTF. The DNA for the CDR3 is TGTGCCAGTAGGGGGACTGGGCTGAACTATGGCTACACCTTC. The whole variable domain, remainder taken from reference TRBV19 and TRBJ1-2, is DGGITQSPKYLFRKEGQNVTLSCEQNLNHDAMYWYRQDPGQGLRLIYYSQIVNDFQKGDIAEGYSVSREKKESFPLTVTSAQKNPTAFYLCASRGTGLNYGYTFGSGTRLTVV.

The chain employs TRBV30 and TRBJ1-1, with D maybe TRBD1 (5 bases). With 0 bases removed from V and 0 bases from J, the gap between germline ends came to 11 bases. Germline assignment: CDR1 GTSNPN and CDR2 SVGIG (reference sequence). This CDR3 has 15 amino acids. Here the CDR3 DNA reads TGTGCCTGGAGTGTACTTATAGGGGTGAACACTGAAGCTTTCTTT. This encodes CAWSVLIGVNTEAFF. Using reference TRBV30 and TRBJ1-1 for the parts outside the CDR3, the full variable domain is SQTIHQWPATLVQPVGSPLSLECTVEGTSNPNLYWYRQAAGRGLQLLFYSVGIGQISSEVPQNLSASRPQDRQFILSSKKLLLSDSGFYLCAWSVLIGVNTEAFFGQGTRLTVV.

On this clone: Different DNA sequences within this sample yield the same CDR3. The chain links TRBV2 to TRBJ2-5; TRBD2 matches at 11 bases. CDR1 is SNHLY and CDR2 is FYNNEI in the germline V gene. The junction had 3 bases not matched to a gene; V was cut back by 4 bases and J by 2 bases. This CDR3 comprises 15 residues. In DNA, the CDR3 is TGTGCCAGCAGTGGAACTAGCGGGAGACAAGAGACCCAGTACTTC. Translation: CASSGTSGRQETQYF.

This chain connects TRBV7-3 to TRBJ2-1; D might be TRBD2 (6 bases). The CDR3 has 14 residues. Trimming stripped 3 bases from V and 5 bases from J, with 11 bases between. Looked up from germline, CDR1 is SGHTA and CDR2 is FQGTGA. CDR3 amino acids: CASSFPGSHNEQFF. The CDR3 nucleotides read TGTGCCAGCAGCTTCCCCGGGAGTCACAATGAGCAGTTCTTC.

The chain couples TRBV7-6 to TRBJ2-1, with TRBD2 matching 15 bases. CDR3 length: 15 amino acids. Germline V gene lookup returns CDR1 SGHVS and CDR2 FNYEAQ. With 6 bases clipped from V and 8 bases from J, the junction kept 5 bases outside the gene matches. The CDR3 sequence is CASSRGLAGGDEQFF. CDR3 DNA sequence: TGTGCCAGCAGTCGCGGACTAGCGGGAGGGGATGAGCAGTTCTTC.

The CDR3 spells CATSRDTAGVTTQYF. The CDR3 bases are TGTGCCACCAGCAGAGATACAGCGGGAGTAACGACGCAGTATTTT. The chain uses TRBV15 and TRBJ2-3; 8 nucleotides align to TRBD2. V shed 0 bases, J shed 9 bases, and the junction held 8 bases outside the gene matches. Germline CDR1 is LNHNV and CDR2 is YYDKDF (reference sequence). The CDR3 covers 15 residues.

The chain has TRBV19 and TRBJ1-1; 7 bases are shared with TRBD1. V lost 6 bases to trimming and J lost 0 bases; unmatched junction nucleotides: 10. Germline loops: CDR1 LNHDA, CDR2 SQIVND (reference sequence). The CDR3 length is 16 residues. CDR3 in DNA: TGTGCCAGTAGCTCTCGACAGGGAGCCATGAACACTGAAGCTTTCTTT. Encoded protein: CASSSRQGAMNTEAFF.

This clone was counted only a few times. For the CDR3, the DNA is TGCGCCAGCAGCTCACAGGGAAGTGGCCACGAGCAGTACTTC. It translates to CASSSQGSGHEQYF. The chain links TRBV5-1 to TRBJ2-7; weak D call: TRBD1 (6 bases). CDR3 length equals 14 residues. Germline V gene lookup returns CDR1 SGHRS and CDR2 YFSETQ. The V end lost 3 bases, the J end lost 5 bases, and 15 bases lay between the germline ends.

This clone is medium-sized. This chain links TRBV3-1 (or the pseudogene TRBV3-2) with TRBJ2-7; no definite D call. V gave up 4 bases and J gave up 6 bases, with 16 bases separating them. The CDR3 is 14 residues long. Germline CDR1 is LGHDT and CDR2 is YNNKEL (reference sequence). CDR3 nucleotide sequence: TGTGCCAGCAGCCCCCCCTCCTCCGGTGGCGAGCAGTACTTC. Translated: CASSPPSSGGEQYF.

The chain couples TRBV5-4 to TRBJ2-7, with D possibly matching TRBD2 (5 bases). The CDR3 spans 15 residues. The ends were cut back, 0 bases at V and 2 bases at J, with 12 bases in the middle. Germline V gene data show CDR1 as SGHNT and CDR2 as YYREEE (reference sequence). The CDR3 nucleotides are TGTGCCAGCAGCTTGGTCGCTAGCAAGACCTACGAGCAGTACTTC. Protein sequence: CASSLVASKTYEQYF.

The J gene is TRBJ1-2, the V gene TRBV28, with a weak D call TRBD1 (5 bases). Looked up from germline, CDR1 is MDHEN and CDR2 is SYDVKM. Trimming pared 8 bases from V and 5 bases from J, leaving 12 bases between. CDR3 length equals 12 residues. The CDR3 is CASAVRGYGYTF. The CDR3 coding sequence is TGTGCCAGCGCCGTCCGGGGGTATGGCTACACCTTC.